These T cell receptor beta chains were read from a single sample in a study of OX40 agonist ivuxolimab in advanced cancers. Clones were sequenced by immunoSEQ multiplex PCR, and TCRdb holds only the in-frame ones, with some missing. The sample carries tens of thousands of clones, 87% recorded once. Specimen: CD4+ or CD8+ T cells sorted from blood, collected in a trial of the OX40 agonist ivuxolimab. The receptors stem from an adult with an advanced solid tumor such as melanoma, head and neck, liver or kidney cancer. The conserved cysteine and the conserved F or W are not part of the CDR3 here. A D gene is named only where the DNA matches it firmly. Size is omitted from some rows. Given values are once, few, many or a class for expanded clones.

V	J	D	size	CDR3
TRBV19	TRBJ2-7	TRBD2	.	ASSDNRFRYGRRSYEQY
TRBV18	TRBJ1-5	TRBD1	.	ASSLTRDRVGILGNQPQH
TRBV9	TRBJ2-2	TRBD1	.	ASSVGQAQLELF
TRBV7-3	TRBJ2-7	.	.	ASSLKGTGGALDEQY
TRBV5-5	TRBJ1-4	.	.	ASSFGGANLNEKLF
TRBV6-5	TRBJ1-4	.	once	ASRVNEKLF
TRBV5-6	TRBJ1-5	.	.	ASSMRTRSNQPQH
TRBV11-2	TRBJ2-5	.	once	ASSRQRGEGPY
TRBV29-1	TRBJ2-2	TRBD2	.	SVRRVAGTGELF
TRBV19	.	.	.	ASSITETYEQY
TRBV27	TRBJ1-5	.	.	ASSSLAGGNQPQH
TRBV6-1	TRBJ1-5	.	.	ASSDNENQPQH
TRBV7-3	TRBJ2-7	TRBD1	.	ASSTGTGEQY
TRBV5-5	TRBJ2-7	TRBD1	once	ASSQDIFGQGVYEQY
TRBV2	TRBJ2-5	.	.	ASSARWRGETQY
TRBV11-3	TRBJ2-5	TRBD2	.	ASSTSGSGSETQY